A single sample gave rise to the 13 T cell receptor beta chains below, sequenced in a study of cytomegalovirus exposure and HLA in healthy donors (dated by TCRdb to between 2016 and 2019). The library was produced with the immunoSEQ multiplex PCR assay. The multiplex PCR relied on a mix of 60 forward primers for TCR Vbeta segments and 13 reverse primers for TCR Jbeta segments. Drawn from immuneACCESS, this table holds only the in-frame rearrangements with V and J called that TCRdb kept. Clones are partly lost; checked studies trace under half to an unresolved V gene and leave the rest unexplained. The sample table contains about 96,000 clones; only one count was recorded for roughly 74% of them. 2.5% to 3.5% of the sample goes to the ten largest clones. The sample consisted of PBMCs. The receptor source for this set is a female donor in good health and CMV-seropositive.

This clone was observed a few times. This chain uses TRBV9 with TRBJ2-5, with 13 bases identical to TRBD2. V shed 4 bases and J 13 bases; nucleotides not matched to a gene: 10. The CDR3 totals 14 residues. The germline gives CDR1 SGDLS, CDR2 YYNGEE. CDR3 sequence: CASSLSGTSGAVYF. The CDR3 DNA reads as TGTGCCAGCAGCCTATCCGGGACTAGCGGGGCCGTGTACTTC. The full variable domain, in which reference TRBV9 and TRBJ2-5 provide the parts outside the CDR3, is DSGVTQTPKHLITATGQRVTLRCSPRSGDLSVYWYQQSLDQGLQFLIQYYNGEERAKGNILERFSAQQFPDLHSELNLSSLELGDSALYFCASSLSGTSGAVYFGPGTRLLVL.

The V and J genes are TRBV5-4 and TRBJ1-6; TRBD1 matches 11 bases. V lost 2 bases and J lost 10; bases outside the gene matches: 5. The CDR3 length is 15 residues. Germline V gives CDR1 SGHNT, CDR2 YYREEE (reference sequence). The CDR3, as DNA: TGTGCCAGCAGCTTTCCGGGACAGGGGGAATCACCCCTCCACTTT. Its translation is CASSFPGQGESPLHF.

The CDR3 sequence is CAWSPLAVGVDEQYF. The CDR3 DNA is TGTGCCTGGAGCCCCCTCGCGGTTGGAGTCGACGAGCAGTACTTC. The J gene is TRBJ2-7, the V gene TRBV30, with D uncertain. The CDR3 contains 15 residues. The germline gives CDR1 GTSNPN, CDR2 SVGIG (reference sequence). V lost 3 bases, J lost 5 bases, and 20 bases lay in between.

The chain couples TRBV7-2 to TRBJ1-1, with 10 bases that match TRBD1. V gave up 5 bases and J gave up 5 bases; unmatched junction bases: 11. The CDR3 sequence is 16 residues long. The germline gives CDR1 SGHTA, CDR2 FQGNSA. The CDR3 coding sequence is TGTGCCAGCAGCCCCTCCTGGGACAGGGGTTGGACTGAAGCTTTCTTT. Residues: CASSPSWDRGWTEAFF.

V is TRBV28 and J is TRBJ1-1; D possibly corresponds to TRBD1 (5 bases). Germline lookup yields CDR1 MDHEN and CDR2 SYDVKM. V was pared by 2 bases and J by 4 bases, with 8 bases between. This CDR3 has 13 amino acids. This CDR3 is CASSLGRGTEAFF. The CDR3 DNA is TGTGCCAGCAGTTTAGGGAGGGGCACTGAAGCTTTCTTT.

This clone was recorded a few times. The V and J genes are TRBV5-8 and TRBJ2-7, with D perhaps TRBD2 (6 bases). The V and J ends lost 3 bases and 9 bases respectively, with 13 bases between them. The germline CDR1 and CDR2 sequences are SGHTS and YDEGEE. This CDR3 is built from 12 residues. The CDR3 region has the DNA TGTGCCAGCAGCTCCCTAGCGCATTGGCAGTACTTC. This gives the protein CASSSLAHWQYF.

In DNA form, the CDR3 reads TGTGCCAGCTCACCAGCGCTTATCGTACTGGTAAGCGGGAGGAACAATGAGCAGTTCTTC. This gives the protein CASSPALIVLVSGRNNEQFF. The gene calls are TRBV19 and TRBJ2-1; 9 bases agree with TRBD2. Germline V gives CDR1 LNHDA, CDR2 SQIVND (reference sequence). The CDR3 is 20 residues long. V dropped 9 bases and J dropped 5; count of bases not matched to a gene: 26.

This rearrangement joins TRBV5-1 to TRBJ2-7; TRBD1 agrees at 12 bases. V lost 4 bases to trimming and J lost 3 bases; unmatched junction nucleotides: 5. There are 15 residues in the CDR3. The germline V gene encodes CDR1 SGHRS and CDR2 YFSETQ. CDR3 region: CASSPGTGGDYEQYF. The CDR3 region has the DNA TGCGCCAGCAGCCCCGGGACAGGGGGCGACTACGAGCAGTACTTC.

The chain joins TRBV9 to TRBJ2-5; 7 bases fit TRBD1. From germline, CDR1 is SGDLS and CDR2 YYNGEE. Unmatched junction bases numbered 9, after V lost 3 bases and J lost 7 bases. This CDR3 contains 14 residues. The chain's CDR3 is CASSGDRAVGTQYF. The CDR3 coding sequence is TGTGCCAGCAGCGGAGACAGGGCTGTCGGGACCCAGTACTTC.

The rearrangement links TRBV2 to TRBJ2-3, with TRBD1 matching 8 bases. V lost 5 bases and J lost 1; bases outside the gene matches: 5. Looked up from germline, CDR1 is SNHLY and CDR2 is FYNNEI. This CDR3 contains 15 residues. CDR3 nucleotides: TGTGCCAGCAGTATAGAGGGACAGGGCACAGATACGCAGTATTTT. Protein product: CASSIEGQGTDTQYF.

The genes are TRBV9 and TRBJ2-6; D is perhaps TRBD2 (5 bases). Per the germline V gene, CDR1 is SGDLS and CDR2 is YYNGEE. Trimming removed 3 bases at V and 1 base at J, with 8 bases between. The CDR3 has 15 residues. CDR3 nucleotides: TGTGCCAGCAGCGCCCGGGATTCTGGGGCCAACGTCCTGACTTTC. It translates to CASSARDSGANVLTF.

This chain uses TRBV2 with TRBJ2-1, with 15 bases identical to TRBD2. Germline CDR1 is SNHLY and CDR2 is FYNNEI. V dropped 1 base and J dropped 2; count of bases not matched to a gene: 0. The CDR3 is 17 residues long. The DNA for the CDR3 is TGTGCCAGCAGTGAAGGGACTAGCGGGAGGGCCTACAATGAGCAGTTCTTC. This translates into CASSEGTSGRAYNEQFF.

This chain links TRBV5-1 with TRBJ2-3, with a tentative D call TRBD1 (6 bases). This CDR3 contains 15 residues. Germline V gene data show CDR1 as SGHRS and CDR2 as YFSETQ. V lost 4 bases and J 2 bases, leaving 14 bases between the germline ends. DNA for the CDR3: TGCGCCAGCAGCAACCGGGACACTTCCACAGATACGCAGTATTTT. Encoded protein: CASSNRDTSTDTQYF.